These 3 T cell receptor beta chains originate from one sample sequenced in a study of blood T cell repertoires in COVID-19. TCRdb keeps only in-frame clones here, not all; method: immunoSEQ multiplex PCR. This table has about 62,000 clones, 86% appearing once. The sample consisted of peripheral blood. The receptors originated from an elderly woman with acute or convalescent COVID-19.

The chain combines TRBV7-9 with TRBJ2-5; 9 nucleotides match TRBD2. Germline V gene sequence: CDR1 SEHNR, CDR2 FQNEAQ (reference sequence). The CDR3 has 14 amino acids. The V and J ends lost 4 bases and 7 bases, in that order; junction bases with no gene match: 7. CDR3 loop: CASSSRGGQPTQYF. The CDR3 region has the DNA TGTGCCAGCAGCTCGCGGGGGGGACAGCCGACCCAGTACTTC.

The chain recombines TRBV9 with TRBJ2-2; 8 nucleotides agree with TRBD1. This CDR3 is 17 amino acids long. V shed 3 bases and J 6 bases; nucleotides not matched to a gene: 13. Per the germline V gene, CDR1 is SGDLS and CDR2 is YYNGEE. The CDR3 region is CASSATPGGGMSGELFF. In DNA, the CDR3 is TGTGCCAGCAGCGCAACTCCAGGGGGCGGAATGTCCGGGGAGCTGTTTTTT.

This chain connects TRBV4-3 to TRBJ1-5; TRBD1 might be the D (5 bases). V was trimmed by 0 bases and J by 5 bases, leaving 11 bases between them. CDR3 length equals 15 residues. Germline V gives CDR1 LGHNA, CDR2 YSLEER. Here the CDR3 reads CASSQEFQGHQPQHF. Written as DNA, the CDR3 is TGCGCCAGCAGCCAAGAGTTCCAGGGTCATCAGCCCCAGCATTTT.